This section outlines one T cell receptor beta chain sequence together with its context. The antigen is undetermined. Germline-derived CDR1 and CDR2 are SQVTM and ANQGSEA. The V segment lost 2 bases and the J segment 4 bases; nucleotides outside the gene matches: 10. There are 15 residues in the CDR3. The data were obtained in a study of long-term antiretroviral therapy in people with HIV. Broader study findings: HIV repertoires had narrower CDR3 length ranges than controls. Even long-term ART left TRB diversity below transplant donor controls, despite gains. No data were available on ART adherence, viral resistance or therapy changes.

Survey-level resolution applied to immunoSEQ assay v3.0. Clones were read by immunoSEQ multiplex PCR, and TCRdb kept only the in-frame ones, dropping some. Among 25,000 to 30,000 clones listed, 86% were seen once. This sequence was found in a woman in her 30s with HIV. The sample in question was unsorted PBMCs, obtained 0.8 years after starting antiretroviral therapy. V is TRBV29-1 and J is TRBJ2-7; 8 bases align to TRBD1. CDR3 coding DNA: TGCAGCGTTGAATCCGCCCGGACAGGGAGTTACGAGCAGTACTTC. Its translation: CSVESARTGSYEQYF.